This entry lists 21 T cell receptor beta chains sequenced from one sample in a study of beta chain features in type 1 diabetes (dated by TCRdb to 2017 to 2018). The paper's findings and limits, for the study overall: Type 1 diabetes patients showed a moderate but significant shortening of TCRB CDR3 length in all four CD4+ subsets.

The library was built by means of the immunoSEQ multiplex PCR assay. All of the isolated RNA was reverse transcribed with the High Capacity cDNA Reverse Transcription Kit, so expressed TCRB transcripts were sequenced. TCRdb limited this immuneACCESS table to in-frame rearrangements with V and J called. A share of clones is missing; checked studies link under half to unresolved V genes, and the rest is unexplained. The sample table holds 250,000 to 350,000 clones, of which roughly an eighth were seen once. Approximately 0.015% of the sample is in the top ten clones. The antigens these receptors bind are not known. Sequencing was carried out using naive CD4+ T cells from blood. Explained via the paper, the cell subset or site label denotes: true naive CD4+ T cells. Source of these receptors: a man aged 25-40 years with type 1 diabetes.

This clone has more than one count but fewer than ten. The CDR3 DNA reads TGTGCCAGCTCACGGGGACACGAGTACAATGAGCAGTTCTTC. It translates to CASSRGHEYNEQFF. The chain recombines TRBV18 with TRBJ2-1; D is possibly TRBD1 (6 bases). Germline CDR1 KGHSH, CDR2 LQKENI. The ends were cut back, 4 bases at V and 4 bases at J, with 11 bases in the middle. The CDR3 is 14 residues long.

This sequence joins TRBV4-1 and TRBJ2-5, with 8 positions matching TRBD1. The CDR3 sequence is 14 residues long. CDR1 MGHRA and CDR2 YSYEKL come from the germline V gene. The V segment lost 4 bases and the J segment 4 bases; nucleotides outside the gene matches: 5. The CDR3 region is CASSLDRVVETQYF. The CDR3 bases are TGCGCCAGCAGCCTGGACAGGGTCGTAGAGACCCAGTACTTC.

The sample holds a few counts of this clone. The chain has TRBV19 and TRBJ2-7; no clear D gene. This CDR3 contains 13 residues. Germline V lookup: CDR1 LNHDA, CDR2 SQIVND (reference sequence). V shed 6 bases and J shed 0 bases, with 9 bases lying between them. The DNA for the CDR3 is TGTGCCAGTAGGAGAGGCAGCTCCTACGAGCAGTACTTC. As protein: CASRRGSSYEQYF.

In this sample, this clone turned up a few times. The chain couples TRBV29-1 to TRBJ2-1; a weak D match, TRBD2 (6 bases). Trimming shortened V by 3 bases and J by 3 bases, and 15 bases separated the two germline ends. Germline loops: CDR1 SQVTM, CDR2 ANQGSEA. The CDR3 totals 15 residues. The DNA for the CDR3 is TGCAGCGTTGAGGGGACTCTTGTACACTACAATGAGCAGTTCTTC. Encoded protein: CSVEGTLVHYNEQFF.

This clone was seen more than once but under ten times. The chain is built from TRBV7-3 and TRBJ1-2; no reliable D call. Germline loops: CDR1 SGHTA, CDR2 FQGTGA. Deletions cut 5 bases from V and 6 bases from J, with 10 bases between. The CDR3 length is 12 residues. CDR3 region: CASSLEGHGYTF. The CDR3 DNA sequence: TGTGCCAGCAGCCTAGAAGGCCATGGCTACACCTTC.

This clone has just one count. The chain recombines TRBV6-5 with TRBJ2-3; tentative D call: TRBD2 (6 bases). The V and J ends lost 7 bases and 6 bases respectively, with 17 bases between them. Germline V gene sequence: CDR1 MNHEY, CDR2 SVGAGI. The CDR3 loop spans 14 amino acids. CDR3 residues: CASTREGRRDTQYF. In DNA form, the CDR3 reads TGTGCCAGCACCAGAGAGGGGAGGCGGGATACGCAGTATTTT.

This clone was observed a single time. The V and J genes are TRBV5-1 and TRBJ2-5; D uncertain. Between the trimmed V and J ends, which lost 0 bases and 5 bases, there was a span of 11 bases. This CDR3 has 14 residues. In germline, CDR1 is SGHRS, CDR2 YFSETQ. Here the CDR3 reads CASSLDFSYETQYF. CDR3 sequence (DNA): TGCGCCAGCAGCTTGGATTTTAGTTATGAGACCCAGTACTTC.

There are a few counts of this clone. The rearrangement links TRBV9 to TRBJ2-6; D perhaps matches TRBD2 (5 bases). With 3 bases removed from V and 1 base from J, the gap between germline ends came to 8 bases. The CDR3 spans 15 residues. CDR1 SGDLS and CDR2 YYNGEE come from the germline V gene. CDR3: CASSERGSGANVLTF. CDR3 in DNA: TGTGCCAGCAGCGAACGGGGTTCTGGGGCCAACGTCCTGACTTTC.

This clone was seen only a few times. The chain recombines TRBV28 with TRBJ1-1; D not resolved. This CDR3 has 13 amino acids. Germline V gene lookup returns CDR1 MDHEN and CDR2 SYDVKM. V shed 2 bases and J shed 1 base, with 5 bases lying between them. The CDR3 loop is CASSLRENTEAFF. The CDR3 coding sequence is TGTGCCAGCAGTTTACGGGAGAACACTGAAGCTTTCTTT.

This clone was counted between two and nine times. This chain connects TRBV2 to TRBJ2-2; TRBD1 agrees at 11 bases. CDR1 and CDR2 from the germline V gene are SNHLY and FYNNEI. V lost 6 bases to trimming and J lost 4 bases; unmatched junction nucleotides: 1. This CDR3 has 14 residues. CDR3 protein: CASRDRGRTGELFF. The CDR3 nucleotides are TGTGCCAGCAGGGACAGGGGGCGCACCGGGGAGCTGTTTTTT.

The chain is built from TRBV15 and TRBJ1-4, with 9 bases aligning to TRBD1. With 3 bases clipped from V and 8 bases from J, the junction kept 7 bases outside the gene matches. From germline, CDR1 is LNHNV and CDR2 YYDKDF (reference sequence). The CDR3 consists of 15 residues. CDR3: CATSSPTGGEEKLFF. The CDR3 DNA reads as TGTGCCACCAGCAGCCCAACAGGGGGCGAAGAAAAACTGTTTTTT. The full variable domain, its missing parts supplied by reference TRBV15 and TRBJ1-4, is DAMVIQNPRYQVTQFGKPVTLSCSQTLNHNVMYWYQQKSSQAPKLLFHYYDKDFNNEADTPDNFQSRRPNTSFCFLDIRSPGLGDTAMYLCATSSPTGGEEKLFFGSGTQLSVL.

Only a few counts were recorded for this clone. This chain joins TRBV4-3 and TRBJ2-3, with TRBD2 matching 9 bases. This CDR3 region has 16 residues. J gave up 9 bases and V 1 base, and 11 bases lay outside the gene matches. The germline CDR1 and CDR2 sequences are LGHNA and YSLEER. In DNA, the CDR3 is TGCGCCAGCAGCCAAGTGGGGGCGGGAGGGATGGAAACGCAGTATTTT. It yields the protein CASSQVGAGGMETQYF.

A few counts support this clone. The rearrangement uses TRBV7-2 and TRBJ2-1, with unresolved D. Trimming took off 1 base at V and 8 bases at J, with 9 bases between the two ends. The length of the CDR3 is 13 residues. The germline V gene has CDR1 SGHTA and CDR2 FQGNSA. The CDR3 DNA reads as TGTGCCAGCAGCTTAGGAGTTGGTGATGAGCAGTTCTTC. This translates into CASSLGVGDEQFF.

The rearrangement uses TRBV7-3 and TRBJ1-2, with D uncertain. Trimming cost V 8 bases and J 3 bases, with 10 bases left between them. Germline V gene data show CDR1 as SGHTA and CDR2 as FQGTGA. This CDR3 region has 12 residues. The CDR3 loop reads CASSLGDYGYTF. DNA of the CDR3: TGTGCCAGCTCCCTCGGAGACTATGGCTACACCTTC.

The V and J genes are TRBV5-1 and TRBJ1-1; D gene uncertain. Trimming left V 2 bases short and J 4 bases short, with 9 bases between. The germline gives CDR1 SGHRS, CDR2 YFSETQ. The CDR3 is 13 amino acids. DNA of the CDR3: TGCGCCAGCAGCTTCGAGCGGGGCACTGAAGCTTTCTTT. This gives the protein CASSFERGTEAFF.

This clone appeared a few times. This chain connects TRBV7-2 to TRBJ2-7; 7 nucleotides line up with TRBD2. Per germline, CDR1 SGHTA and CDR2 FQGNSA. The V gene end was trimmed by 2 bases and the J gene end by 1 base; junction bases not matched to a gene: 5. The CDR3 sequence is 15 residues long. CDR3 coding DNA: TGTGCCAGCAGCTTACAAGGCGGGGGATCCTACGAGCAGTACTTC. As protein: CASSLQGGGSYEQYF. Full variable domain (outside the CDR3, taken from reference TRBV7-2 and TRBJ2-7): GAGVSQSPSNKVTEKGKDVELRCDPISGHTALYWYRQSLGQGLEFLIYFQGNSAPDKSGLPSDRFSAERTGGSVSTLTIQRTQQEDSAVYLCASSLQGGGSYEQYFGPGTRLTVT.

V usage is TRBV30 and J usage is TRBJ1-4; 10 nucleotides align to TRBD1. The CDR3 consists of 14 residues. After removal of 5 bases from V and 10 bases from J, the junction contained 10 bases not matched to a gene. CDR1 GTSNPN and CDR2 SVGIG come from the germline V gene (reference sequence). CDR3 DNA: TGTGCCTGGGGCATTGGGACAGGGGATGGAAAACTGTTTTTT. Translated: CAWGIGTGDGKLFF.

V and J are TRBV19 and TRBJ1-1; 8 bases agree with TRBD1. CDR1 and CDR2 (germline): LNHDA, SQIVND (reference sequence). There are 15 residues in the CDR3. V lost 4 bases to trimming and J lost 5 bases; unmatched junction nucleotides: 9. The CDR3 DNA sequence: TGTGCCAGTAGTAGAACCGGGACAGGCGGGACTGAAGCTTTCTTT. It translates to CASSRTGTGGTEAFF.

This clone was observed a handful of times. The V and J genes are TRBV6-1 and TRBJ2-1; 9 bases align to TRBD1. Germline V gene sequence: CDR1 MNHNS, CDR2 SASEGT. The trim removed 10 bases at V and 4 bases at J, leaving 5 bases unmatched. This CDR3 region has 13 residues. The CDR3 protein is CAILTGGYNEQFF. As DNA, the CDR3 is TGTGCCATCCTGACAGGGGGATACAATGAGCAGTTCTTC.

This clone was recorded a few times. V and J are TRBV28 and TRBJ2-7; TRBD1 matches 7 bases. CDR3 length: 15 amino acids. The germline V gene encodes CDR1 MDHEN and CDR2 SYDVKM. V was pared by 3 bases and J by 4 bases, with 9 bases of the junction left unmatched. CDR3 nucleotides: TGTGCCAGCAGTTTGAGGGGGCATTTTCCTTACGAGCAGTACTTC. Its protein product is CASSLRGHFPYEQYF. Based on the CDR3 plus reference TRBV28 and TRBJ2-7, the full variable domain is DVKVTQSSRYLVKRTGEKVFLECVQDMDHENMFWYRQDPGLGLRLIYFSYDVKMKEKGDIPEGYSVSREKKERFSLILESASTNQTSMYLCASSLRGHFPYEQYFGPGTRLTVT.

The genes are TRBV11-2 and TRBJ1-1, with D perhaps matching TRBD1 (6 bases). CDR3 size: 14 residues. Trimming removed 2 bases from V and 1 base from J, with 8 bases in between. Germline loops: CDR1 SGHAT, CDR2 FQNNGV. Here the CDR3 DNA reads TGTGCCAGCAGCTTACAACAGGGGAACACTGAAGCTTTCTTT. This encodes CASSLQQGNTEAFF.